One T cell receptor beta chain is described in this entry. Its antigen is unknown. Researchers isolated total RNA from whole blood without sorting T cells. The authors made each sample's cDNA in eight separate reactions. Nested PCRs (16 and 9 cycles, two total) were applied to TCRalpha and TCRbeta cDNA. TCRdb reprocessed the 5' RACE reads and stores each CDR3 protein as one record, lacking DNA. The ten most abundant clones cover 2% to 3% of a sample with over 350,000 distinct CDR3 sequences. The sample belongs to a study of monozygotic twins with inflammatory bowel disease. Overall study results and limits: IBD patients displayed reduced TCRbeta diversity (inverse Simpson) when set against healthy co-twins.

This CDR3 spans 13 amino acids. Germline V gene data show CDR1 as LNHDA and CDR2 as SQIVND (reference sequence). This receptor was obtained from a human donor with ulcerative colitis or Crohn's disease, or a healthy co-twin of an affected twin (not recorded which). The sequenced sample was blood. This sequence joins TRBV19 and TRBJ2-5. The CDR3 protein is CASSHQYQETQYF. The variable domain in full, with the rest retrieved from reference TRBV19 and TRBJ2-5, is DGGITQSPKYLFRKEGQNVTLSCEQNLNHDAMYWYRQDPGQGLRLIYYSQIVNDFQKGDIAEGYSVSREKKESFPLTVTSAQKNPTAFYLCASSHQYQETQYFGPGTRLLVL.